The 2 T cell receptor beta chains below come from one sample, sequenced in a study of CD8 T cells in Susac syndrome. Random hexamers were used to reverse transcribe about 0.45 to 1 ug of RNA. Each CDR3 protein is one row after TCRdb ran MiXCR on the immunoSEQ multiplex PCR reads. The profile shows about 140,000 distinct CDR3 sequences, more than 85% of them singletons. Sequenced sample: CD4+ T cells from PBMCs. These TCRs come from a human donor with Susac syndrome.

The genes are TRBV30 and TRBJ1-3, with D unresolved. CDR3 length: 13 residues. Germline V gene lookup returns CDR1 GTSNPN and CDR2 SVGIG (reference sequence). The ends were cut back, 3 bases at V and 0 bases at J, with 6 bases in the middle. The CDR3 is CAWSPSSGNTIYF. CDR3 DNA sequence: TGTGCCTGGAGCCCTAGCTCTGGAAACACCATATATTTT.

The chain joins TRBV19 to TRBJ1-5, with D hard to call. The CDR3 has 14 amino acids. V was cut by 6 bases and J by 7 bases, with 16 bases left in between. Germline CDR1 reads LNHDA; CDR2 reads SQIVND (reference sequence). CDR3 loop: CASRPQYVNQPQHF. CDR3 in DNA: TGTGCCAGTAGGCCCCAATATGTTAACCAGCCCCAGCATTTT.